This TCR beta chain was identified in a study of blood T cell repertoires in COVID-19. The authors' processing: Reference gene primer amplification in the assay estimated nucleated cell counts. Using immunoSEQ multiplex PCR, the repertoire was profiled, and TCRdb retains in-frame clones only, with some absent. That table gives V, J and clone size, and the DNA gave D and trimming. The data contain fewer than 350,000 clones, about nine tenths of them singletons. J lost 2 bases, V lost 1 base, and 3 bases had no gene match. Looked up from germline, CDR1 is MGHRA and CDR2 is YSYEKL. The CDR3 runs 16 residues. The Seattle patients, enrolled during active infection, were followed longitudinally.

This chain joins TRBV4-1 and TRBJ2-5, with 11 bases lining up with TRBD2. The specimen was peripheral blood. The clonotype comes from a woman in her thirties with COVID-19, enrolled during active disease. The CDR3 bases are TGCGCCAGCAGCCAAGGAACTAGCGGGGGTCAAGAGACCCAGTACTTC. Its protein product is CASSQGTSGGQETQYF.